This paragraph covers one TCR beta chain sequence. Its antigen remains unidentified. 13 Jbeta primers and 60 Vbeta primers were used for the PCR. Using immunoSEQ multiplex PCR, the repertoire was profiled, and TCRdb retains in-frame clones only, with some absent. The profile shows approximately 100,000 clones, about 80% of them singletons. These data are taken from a study of cytomegalovirus exposure and HLA in healthy donors. Regarding the study as a whole: Per published reports, the classifier diagnosed cytomegalovirus status with high specificity and sensitivity.

J gave up 1 base and V 0 bases, and 6 bases lay outside the gene matches. CDR1 SGHVS and CDR2 FQNEAQ come from the germline V gene. The CDR3 is 17 residues long. The source of this sequence is a female donor in good health and CMV-seropositive. This chain joins TRBV7-8 and TRBJ2-3; 8 bases fit TRBD2. The sequenced material came from PBMCs. In DNA form, the CDR3 reads TGTGCCAGCAGCTTAGCTGGGACTAGAGGGGGCACAGATACGCAGTATTTT. Protein: CASSLAGTRGGTDTQYF.